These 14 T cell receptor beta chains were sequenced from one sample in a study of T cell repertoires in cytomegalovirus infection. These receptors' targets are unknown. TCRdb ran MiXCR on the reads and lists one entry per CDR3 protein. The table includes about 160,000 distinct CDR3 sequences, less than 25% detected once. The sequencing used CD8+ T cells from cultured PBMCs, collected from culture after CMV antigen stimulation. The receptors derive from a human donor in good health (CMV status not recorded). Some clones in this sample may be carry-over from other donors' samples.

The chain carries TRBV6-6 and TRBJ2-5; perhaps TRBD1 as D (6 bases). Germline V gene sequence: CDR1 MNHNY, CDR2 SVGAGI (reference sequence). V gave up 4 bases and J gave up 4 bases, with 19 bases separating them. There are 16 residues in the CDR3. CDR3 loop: CASSSFTGMSGETQYF. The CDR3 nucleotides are TGTGCCAGCAGTTCCTTCACAGGGATGTCGGGAGAGACCCAGTACTTC.

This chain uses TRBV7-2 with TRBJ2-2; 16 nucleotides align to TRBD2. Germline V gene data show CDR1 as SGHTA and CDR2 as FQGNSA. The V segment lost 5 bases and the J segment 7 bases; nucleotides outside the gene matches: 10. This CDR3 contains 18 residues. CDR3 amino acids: CASSPGLAGGPHSGELFF. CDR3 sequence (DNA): TGTGCCAGCAGCCCGGGACTAGCGGGAGGGCCTCATAGCGGGGAGCTGTTTTTT.

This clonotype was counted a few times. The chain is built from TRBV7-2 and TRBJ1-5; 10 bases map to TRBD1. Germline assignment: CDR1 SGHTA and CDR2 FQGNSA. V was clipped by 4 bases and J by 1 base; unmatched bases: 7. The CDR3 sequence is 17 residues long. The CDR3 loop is CASSSRQGAGSNQPQHF. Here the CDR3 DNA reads TGTGCCAGCAGCTCCCGACAGGGGGCCGGGAGCAATCAGCCCCAGCATTTT.

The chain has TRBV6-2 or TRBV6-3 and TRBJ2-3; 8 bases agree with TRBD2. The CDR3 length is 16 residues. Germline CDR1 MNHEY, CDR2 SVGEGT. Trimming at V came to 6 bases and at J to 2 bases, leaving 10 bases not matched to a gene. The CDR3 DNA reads TGTGCCAGCAGCTCCAAAGCGGGGGAGTACACAGATACGCAGTATTTT. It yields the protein CASSSKAGEYTDTQYF.

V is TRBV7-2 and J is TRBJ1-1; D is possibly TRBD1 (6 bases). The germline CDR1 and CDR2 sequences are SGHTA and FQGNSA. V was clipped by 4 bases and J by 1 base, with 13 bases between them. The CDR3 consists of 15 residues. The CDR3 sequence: CASSSSRDKNTEAFF. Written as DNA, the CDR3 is TGTGCCAGCAGCTCGAGCCGGGACAAGAACACTGAAGCTTTCTTT.

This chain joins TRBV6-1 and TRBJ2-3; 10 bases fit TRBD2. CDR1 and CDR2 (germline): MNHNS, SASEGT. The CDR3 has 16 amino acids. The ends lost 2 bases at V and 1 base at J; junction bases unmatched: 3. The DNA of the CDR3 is TGTGCCAGCAGTGAATGGCTAGCGGGGGGCACAGATACGCAGTATTTT. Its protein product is CASSEWLAGGTDTQYF.

For the CDR3, the DNA is TGTGCCTGGAGTCTCACGGGGCTTGGGTACGAGCAGTACTTC. Translating gives CAWSLTGLGYEQYF. V gene TRBV30 combines with J gene TRBJ2-7; either TRBD1 or TRBD2 may supply D (5 bases each). Germline values: CDR1 GTSNPN, CDR2 SVGIG (reference sequence). Trimming cost V 2 bases and J 4 bases, with 15 bases left between them. The CDR3 covers 14 residues.

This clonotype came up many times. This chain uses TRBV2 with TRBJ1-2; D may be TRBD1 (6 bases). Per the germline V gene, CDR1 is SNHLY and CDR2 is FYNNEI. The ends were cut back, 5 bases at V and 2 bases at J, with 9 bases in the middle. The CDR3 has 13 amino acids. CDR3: CASSTTGNYGYTF. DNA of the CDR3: TGTGCCAGCAGTACTACAGGGAACTATGGCTACACCTTC.

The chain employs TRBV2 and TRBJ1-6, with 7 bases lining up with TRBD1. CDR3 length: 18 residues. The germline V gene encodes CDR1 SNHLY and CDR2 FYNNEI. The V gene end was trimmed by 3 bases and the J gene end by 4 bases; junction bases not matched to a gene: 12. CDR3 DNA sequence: TGTGCCAGCAGTGACGGGGACAGCGATATCTCTTATAATTCACCCCTCCACTTT. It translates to CASSDGDSDISYNSPLHF.

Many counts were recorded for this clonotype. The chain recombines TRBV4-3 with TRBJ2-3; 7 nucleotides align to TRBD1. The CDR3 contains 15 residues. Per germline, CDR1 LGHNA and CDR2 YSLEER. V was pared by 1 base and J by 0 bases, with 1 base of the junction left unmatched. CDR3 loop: CASSQGDSSTDTQYF. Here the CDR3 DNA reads TGCGCCAGCAGCCAAGGGGACAGCAGCACAGATACGCAGTATTTT.

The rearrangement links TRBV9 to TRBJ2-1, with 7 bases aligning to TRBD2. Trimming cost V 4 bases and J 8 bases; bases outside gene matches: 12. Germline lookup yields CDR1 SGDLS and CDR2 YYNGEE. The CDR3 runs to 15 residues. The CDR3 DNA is TGTGCCAGCAGCCCCCGTCCCAGCGGGGTTGATGAGCAGTTCTTC. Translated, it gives CASSPRPSGVDEQFF.

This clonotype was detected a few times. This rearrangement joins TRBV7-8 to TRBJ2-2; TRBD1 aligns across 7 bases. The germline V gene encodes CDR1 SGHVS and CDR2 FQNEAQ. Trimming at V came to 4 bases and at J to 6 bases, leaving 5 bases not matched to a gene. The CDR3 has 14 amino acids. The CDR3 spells CASSSWTGAGELFF. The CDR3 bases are TGTGCCAGCAGCTCTTGGACAGGAGCCGGGGAGCTGTTTTTT.

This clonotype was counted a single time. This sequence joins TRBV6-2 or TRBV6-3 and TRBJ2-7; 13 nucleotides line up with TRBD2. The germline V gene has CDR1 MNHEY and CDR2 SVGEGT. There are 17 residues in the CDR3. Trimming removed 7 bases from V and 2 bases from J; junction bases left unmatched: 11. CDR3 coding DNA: TGTGCCAGCATCACGACTAGCGGGGGGCCTTTCCCCTACGAGCAGTACTTC. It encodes CASITTSGGPFPYEQYF.

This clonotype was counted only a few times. The CDR3 is CASSQDPGQGFYEQYF. Here the CDR3 DNA reads TGCGCCAGCAGCCAAGACCCGGGACAGGGATTCTACGAGCAGTACTTC. This chain uses TRBV4-3 with TRBJ2-7, with 9 bases lining up with TRBD1. The CDR3 sequence is 16 residues long. The germline gives CDR1 LGHNA, CDR2 YSLEER. V shed 0 bases, J shed 3 bases, and the junction held 6 bases outside the gene matches.